The next 5 T cell receptor beta chains were all read from a single sample in a study of response to subunit inactivated influenza vaccine. TCRdb itself ran the RT-PCR reads through MiXCR, one entry per CDR3 protein. The sample lists around 320,000 distinct CDR3 sequences; about 20% were seen once. The sample was PBMCs from blood, taken 21 months after vaccination. These receptors all stem from a man between 50 and 69 years old who received an inactivated influenza vaccine.

The chain employs TRBV7-7 and TRBJ2-1, with 15 bases aligning to TRBD2. Trimming took 5 bases from V and 4 from J; bases not matched to a gene: 9. Germline V gene data show CDR1 as SSHAT and CDR2 as FNYEAQ (reference sequence). The CDR3 is 18 amino acids. The chain's CDR3 is CASSPGLAGGIAYNEQFF. The CDR3 DNA sequence: TGTGCCAGCAGCCCTGGACTAGCGGGAGGGATAGCGTACAATGAGCAGTTCTTC.

This clonotype was seen more than once but under ten times. The chain has TRBV4-3 and TRBJ1-3; D unclear. V dropped 0 bases and J dropped 0 bases, with 9 bases sitting between them. This CDR3 is 16 amino acids long. Per germline, CDR1 LGHNA and CDR2 YSLEER. The CDR3 reads CASSQELLSSGNTIYF. The CDR3 DNA is TGCGCCAGCAGCCAAGAGTTGTTGAGCTCTGGAAACACCATATATTTT.

There are a few counts of this clonotype. V and J are TRBV5-4 and TRBJ2-1; no definite D call. Germline loops: CDR1 SGHNT, CDR2 YYREEE (reference sequence). With 1 base removed from V and 6 bases from J, the gap between germline ends came to 17 bases. CDR3 length: 16 residues. The CDR3 coding sequence is TGTGCCAGCAGCTTGTGGGTGGATGGCAGGAGCAATGAGCAGTTCTTC. As protein: CASSLWVDGRSNEQFF.

The J gene is TRBJ2-1, the V gene TRBV6-2 or TRBV6-3; maybe TRBD2 (7 bases). The CDR3 has 14 amino acids. Germline V gene sequence: CDR1 MNHEY, CDR2 SVGEGT. The germline V and J ends were trimmed by 5 bases and 4 bases, with 12 bases remaining between them. The CDR3 nucleotides are TGTGCCAGCAGTGCACAGGGAGGGTACAATGAGCAGTTCTTC. This gives the protein CASSAQGGYNEQFF.

Worth noting for this clonotype: With a much larger clone just one base away, this may be a read error. The chain joins TRBV5-1 to TRBJ2-7, with 10 bases identical to TRBD1. V shed 5 bases, J shed 3 bases, and the junction held 5 bases outside the gene matches. The CDR3 consists of 14 residues. Germline CDR1 reads SGHRS; CDR2 reads YFSETQ. The CDR3, as DNA: TGCGCCAGCAGTGTCGGGACAGGGGTCTACGAGCAGTACTTC. Amino acids: CASSVGTGVYEQYF.